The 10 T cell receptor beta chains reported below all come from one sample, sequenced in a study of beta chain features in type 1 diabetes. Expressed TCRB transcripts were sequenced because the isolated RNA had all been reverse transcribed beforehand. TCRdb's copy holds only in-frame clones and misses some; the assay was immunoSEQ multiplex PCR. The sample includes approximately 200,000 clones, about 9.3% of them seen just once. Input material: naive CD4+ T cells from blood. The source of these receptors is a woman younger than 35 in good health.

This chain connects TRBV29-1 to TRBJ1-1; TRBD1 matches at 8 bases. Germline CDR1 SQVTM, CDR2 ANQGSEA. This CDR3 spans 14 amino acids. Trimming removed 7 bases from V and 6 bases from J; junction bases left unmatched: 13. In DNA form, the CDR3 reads TGCAGCGCCGCCGAACAGGGGGGGGTCCCTGAAGCTTTCTTT. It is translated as CSAAEQGGVPEAFF.

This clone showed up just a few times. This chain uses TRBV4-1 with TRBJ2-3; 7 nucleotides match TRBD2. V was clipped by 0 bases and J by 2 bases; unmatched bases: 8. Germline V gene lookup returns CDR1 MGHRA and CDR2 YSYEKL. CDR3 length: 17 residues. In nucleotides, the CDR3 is TGCGCCAGCAGCCAAGACACGGCGGGAGCCCCCACAGATACGCAGTATTTT. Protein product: CASSQDTAGAPTDTQYF.

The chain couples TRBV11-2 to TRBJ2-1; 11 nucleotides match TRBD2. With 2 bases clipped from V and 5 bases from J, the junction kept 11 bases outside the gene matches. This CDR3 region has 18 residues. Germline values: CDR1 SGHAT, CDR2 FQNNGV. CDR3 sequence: CASSLFRAGLADDNEQFF. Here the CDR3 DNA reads TGTGCCAGCAGCTTATTCCGAGCGGGACTAGCGGATGACAATGAGCAGTTCTTC.

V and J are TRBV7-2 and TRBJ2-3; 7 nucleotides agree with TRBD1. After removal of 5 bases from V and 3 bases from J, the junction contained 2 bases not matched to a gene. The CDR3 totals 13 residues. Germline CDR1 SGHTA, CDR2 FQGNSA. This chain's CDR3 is CASSLQGTDTQYF. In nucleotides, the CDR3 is TGTGCCAGCAGCCTACAGGGGACAGATACGCAGTATTTT.

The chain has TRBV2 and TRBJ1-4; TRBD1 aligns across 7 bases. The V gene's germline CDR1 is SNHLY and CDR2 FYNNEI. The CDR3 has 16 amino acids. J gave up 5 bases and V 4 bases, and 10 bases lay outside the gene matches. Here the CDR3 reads CASSVPGGTVNEKLFF. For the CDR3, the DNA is TGTGCCAGCAGTGTGCCCGGAGGGACAGTAAATGAAAAACTGTTTTTT.

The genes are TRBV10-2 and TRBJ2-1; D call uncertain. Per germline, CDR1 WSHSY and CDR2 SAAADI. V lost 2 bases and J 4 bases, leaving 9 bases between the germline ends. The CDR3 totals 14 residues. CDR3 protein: CASSEPTIYNEQFF. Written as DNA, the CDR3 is TGCGCCAGCAGTGAGCCGACAATTTACAATGAGCAGTTCTTC.

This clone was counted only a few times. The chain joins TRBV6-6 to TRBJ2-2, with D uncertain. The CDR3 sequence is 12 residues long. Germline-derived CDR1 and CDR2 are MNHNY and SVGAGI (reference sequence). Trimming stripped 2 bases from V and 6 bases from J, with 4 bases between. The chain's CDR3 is CASSYLSGELFF. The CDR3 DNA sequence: TGTGCCAGCAGTTACCTCTCCGGGGAGCTGTTTTTT.

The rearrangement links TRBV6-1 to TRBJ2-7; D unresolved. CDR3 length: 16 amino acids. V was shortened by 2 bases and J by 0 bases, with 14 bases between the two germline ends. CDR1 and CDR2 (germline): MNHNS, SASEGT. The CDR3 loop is CASSELGWQTSYEQYF. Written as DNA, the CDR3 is TGTGCCAGCAGTGAACTAGGATGGCAGACCTCCTACGAGCAGTACTTC.

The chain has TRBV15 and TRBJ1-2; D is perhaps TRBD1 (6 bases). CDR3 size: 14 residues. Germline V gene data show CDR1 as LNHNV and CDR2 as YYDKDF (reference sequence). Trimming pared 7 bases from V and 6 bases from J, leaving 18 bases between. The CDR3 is CATTPDRSQDGYTF. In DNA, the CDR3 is TGTGCCACCACCCCCGACAGGTCTCAAGATGGCTACACCTTC. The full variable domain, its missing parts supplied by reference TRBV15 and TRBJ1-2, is DAMVIQNPRYQVTQFGKPVTLSCSQTLNHNVMYWYQQKSSQAPKLLFHYYDKDFNNEADTPDNFQSRRPNTSFCFLDIRSPGLGDTAMYLCATTPDRSQDGYTFGSGTRLTVV.

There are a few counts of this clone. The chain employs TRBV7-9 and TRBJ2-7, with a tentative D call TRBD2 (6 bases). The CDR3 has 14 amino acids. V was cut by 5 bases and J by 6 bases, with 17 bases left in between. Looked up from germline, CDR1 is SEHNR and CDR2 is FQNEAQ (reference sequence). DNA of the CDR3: TGTGCCAGCAGCGGGGACGGGAGAAGGTTCGAGCAGTACTTC. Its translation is CASSGDGRRFEQYF.